Below are 18 T cell receptor beta chains sequenced from a single sample in a study of T cells after yellow fever vaccination. TCRdb re-analysed the 5' RACE reads in MiXCR, keeping a single row per CDR3 protein. Among around 400,000 distinct CDR3 sequences listed, roughly 12% were seen once. The sample was PBMCs, taken on the day of the first yellow fever vaccination. Every receptor here comes from a man aged 18 to 29 who received the YFV17D yellow fever vaccine.

The chain recombines TRBV25-1 with TRBJ1-1, with 9 bases fitting TRBD1. CDR3 length: 15 amino acids. The trim removed 3 bases at V and 5 bases at J, leaving 7 bases unmatched. From germline, CDR1 is MGHDK and CDR2 SYGVNS. Here the CDR3 DNA reads TGTGCCAGCAGTGAGATACAGGGGGCGCTTACTGAAGCTTTCTTT. It encodes CASSEIQGALTEAFF.

This clonotype was observed many times. The rearrangement uses TRBV7-9 and TRBJ2-1; D ambiguous. CDR1 and CDR2 from the germline V gene are SEHNR and FQNEAQ (reference sequence). The CDR3 sequence is 13 residues long. Trimming cost V 1 base and J 0 bases, with 1 base left between them. This CDR3 reads CASSLGSYNEQFF. CDR3 DNA sequence: TGTGCCAGCAGCTTAGGCTCCTACAATGAGCAGTTCTTC. Full variable domain (rest looked up from reference TRBV7-9 and TRBJ2-1): DTGVSQNPRHKITKRGQNVTFRCDPISEHNRLYWYRQTLGQGPEFLTYFQNEAQLEKSRLLSDRFSAERPKGSFSTLEIQRTEQGDSAMYLCASSLGSYNEQFFGPGTRLTVL.

The chain carries TRBV5-6 and TRBJ2-2; perhaps TRBD2 as D (7 bases). This CDR3 region has 15 residues. Germline V gene data show CDR1 as SGHDT and CDR2 as YYEEEE. The V end was cut by 3 bases, the J end by 6 bases, with 15 bases between. This CDR3 reads CASSYPIGGPGELFF. The CDR3 region has the DNA TGTGCCAGCAGCTACCCTATCGGGGGGCCCGGGGAGCTGTTTTTT.

The chain carries TRBV7-9 and TRBJ1-1; no reliable D call. Trimming pared 5 bases from V and 4 bases from J, leaving 11 bases between. This CDR3 has 13 amino acids. Germline CDR1 is SEHNR and CDR2 is FQNEAQ (reference sequence). The CDR3 region is CASSPFGSTEAFF. In nucleotides, the CDR3 is TGTGCCAGCAGCCCTTTTGGGAGCACTGAAGCTTTCTTT.

CDR3 coding DNA: TGTGCCAGCAGACGTCCCACACAGGGTGAAAAACTGTTTTTT. Amino acid sequence: CASRRPTQGEKLFF. The rearrangement joins TRBV6-2 or TRBV6-3 to TRBJ1-4, with D tentatively TRBD1 (6 bases). Trimming removed 6 bases at V and 7 bases at J, with 15 bases between. This CDR3 contains 14 residues. CDR1 MNHEY and CDR2 SVGEGT come from the germline V gene.

This clonotype turned up a few times. The V gene is TRBV20-1, the J gene TRBJ2-1; 9 bases match TRBD2. V lost 6 bases to trimming and J lost 6 bases; unmatched junction nucleotides: 3. The length of the CDR3 is 12 residues. The germline gives CDR1 DFQATT, CDR2 SNEGSKA (reference sequence). DNA for the CDR3: TGCAGTGCCAGCGGGGGGCTCAATGAGCAGTTCTTC. Amino acids: CSASGGLNEQFF.

The chain combines TRBV20-1 with TRBJ2-2; TRBD2 matches at 7 bases. Germline values: CDR1 DFQATT, CDR2 SNEGSKA (reference sequence). The CDR3 is made up of 17 amino acids. The ends lost 4 bases at V and 4 bases at J; junction bases unmatched: 15. This chain's CDR3 is CSATPRGGGKITGELFF. In nucleotides, the CDR3 is TGCAGTGCTACTCCCCGTGGCGGGGGAAAAATCACCGGGGAGCTGTTTTTT.

This clonotype was recorded a few times. This chain uses TRBV6-5 with TRBJ2-4, with no clear D. The CDR3 has 15 amino acids. Germline-derived CDR1 and CDR2 are MNHEY and SVGAGI. V dropped 0 bases and J dropped 3 bases, with 9 bases sitting between them. The CDR3 DNA follows: TGTGCCAGCAGTTACTCCCCAGCAGACAAAAACATTCAGTACTTC. Translating it yields CASSYSPADKNIQYF.

The gene calls are TRBV6-2 or TRBV6-3 and TRBJ1-5, with no clear D. The V and J ends lost 8 bases and 0 bases respectively, with 11 bases between them. The CDR3 spans 14 residues. Germline CDR1 and CDR2: MNHEY and SVGEGT. The CDR3 loop reads CASHTGYSNQPQHF. The CDR3 bases are TGTGCCAGCCATACGGGATATAGCAATCAGCCCCAGCATTTT.

This clonotype has a handful of counts. CDR3 nucleotides: TGTGCCAGCAGTTTCGGCCTTAACTATGGCTACACCTTC. It yields the protein CASSFGLNYGYTF. The chain uses TRBV12-3 or TRBV12-4 and TRBJ1-2, with no clear D. The CDR3 has 13 amino acids. With 3 bases removed from V and 1 base from J, the gap between germline ends came to 6 bases.

This chain uses TRBV7-9 with TRBJ2-7, with D perhaps matching TRBD1 (6 bases). The germline CDR1 and CDR2 sequences are SEHNR and FQNEAQ (reference sequence). The V end was cut by 3 bases, the J end by 5 bases, with 11 bases between. The CDR3 covers 13 residues. For the CDR3, the DNA is TGTGCCAGCAGCTTCTTACAGGGAAACGAGCAGTACGTC. This translates into CASSFLQGNEQYV.

In its sample, this clonotype was seen a few times. The J gene is TRBJ2-2, the V gene TRBV6-5, with D possibly matching TRBD1 (6 bases). Looked up from germline, CDR1 is MNHEY and CDR2 is SVGAGI. Trimming stripped 5 bases from V and 7 bases from J, with 20 bases between. This CDR3 comprises 16 residues. The CDR3 coding sequence is TGTGCCAGCAGTCTCACTCTACAGGGCTTAGGCGGGGAGCTGTTTTTT. Translating it yields CASSLTLQGLGGELFF.

This clonotype was seen more than once but under ten times. V is TRBV4-3 and J is TRBJ2-5, with D possibly being TRBD2 (6 bases). V lost 0 bases to trimming and J lost 5 bases, with 13 bases between them. CDR1 and CDR2 from the germline V gene are LGHNA and YSLEER. CDR3 size: 15 residues. The CDR3 DNA reads TGCGCCAGCAGCCAAGATGTAAGGACTAAGGAGACCCAGTACTTC. As protein: CASSQDVRTKETQYF.

V is TRBV5-1 and J is TRBJ2-3, with D perhaps TRBD2 (5 bases). The CDR3 is 16 residues long. V lost 0 bases, J lost 3 bases, and 14 bases lay in between. Germline CDR1 SGHRS, CDR2 YFSETQ. CDR3 residues: CASSLGYASRTDTQYF. For the CDR3, the DNA is TGCGCCAGCAGCTTGGGTTACGCTAGCAGAACAGATACGCAGTATTTT.

This clonotype was seen only a few times. The V gene is TRBV7-9, the J gene TRBJ1-6; D gene uncertain. V was shortened by 4 bases and J by 10 bases, with 11 bases between the two germline ends. This CDR3 spans 13 amino acids. The germline CDR1 and CDR2 sequences are SEHNR and FQNEAQ (reference sequence). CDR3 in amino acids: CASSSDSGSPLHF. The CDR3 region has the DNA TGTGCCAGCAGCTCAGACTCGGGATCACCCCTCCACTTT.

This clonotype occurred a few times. This chain links TRBV6-1 with TRBJ2-7, with a weak D call TRBD1 (6 bases). This CDR3 has 15 amino acids. Germline V gives CDR1 MNHNS, CDR2 SASEGT. V was cut by 6 bases and J by 1 base, with 16 bases left in between. CDR3 DNA: TGTGCCAGCAGCCGGACAGTTGCCAATTCCTACGAGCAGTACTTC. Translation gives CASSRTVANSYEQYF.

In this sample, this clonotype turned up a few times. The genes are TRBV6-1 and TRBJ2-3, with D possibly TRBD1 on 5 matching bases. The CDR3 length is 13 residues. V lost 8 bases and J lost 4, with 13 bases in between. Germline CDR1 MNHNS, CDR2 SASEGT. The CDR3 DNA reads as TGTGCCAGCCGGAAGGGGAAAGCAGATACGCAGTATTTT. It codes for CASRKGKADTQYF.

V and J are TRBV4-3 and TRBJ2-7; possible D gene TRBD1, 6 bases. CDR1 is LGHNA and CDR2 is YSLEER in the germline V gene. Trimming took off 1 base at V and 2 bases at J, with 12 bases between the two ends. The CDR3 is 15 residues long. CDR3 loop: CASSQGPGETYEQYF. CDR3 bases: TGCGCCAGCAGCCAAGGTCCAGGGGAAACCTACGAGCAGTACTTC.